Presented here are 32 T cell receptor beta chains from one specimen sequenced in a study of T cells in Graves' hyperthyroidism and ophthalmopathy. RNA transcripts were the template for amplifying TCR beta CDR3 regions. Primed by the HTBI set, a first-round RT-PCR was run on the TCR CDR3. TCRdb re-derived calls from the multiplex PCR reads in MiXCR, one entry per CDR3 protein. The data show about 700,000 distinct CDR3 sequences, around 15% seen once. The sequenced sample consisted of blood. The receptors stem from a young woman with Graves' hyperthyroidism.

In this sample, this clonotype turned up many times. V gene TRBV18 combines with J gene TRBJ2-2, with D hard to call. Deletions cut 3 bases from V and 10 bases from J, with 18 bases between. This CDR3 spans 15 amino acids. CDR1 and CDR2 (germline): KGHSH, LQKENI. The CDR3 loop is CASSPHPTGVEELFF. In DNA form, the CDR3 reads TGTGCCAGCTCACCCCATCCCACTGGAGTAGAGGAGCTGTTTTTT.

This clonotype was recorded many times. This sequence joins TRBV29-1 and TRBJ2-1, with D possibly being TRBD2 (5 bases). The germline CDR1 and CDR2 sequences are SQVTM and ANQGSEA. Trimming took 3 bases from V and 1 from J, leaving 13 bases between them. The CDR3 has 15 residues. The CDR3 is CSVEGSAFSYNEQFF. The CDR3 nucleotides read TGCAGCGTTGAGGGTAGCGCGTTTTCCTACAATGAGCAGTTCTTC.

This clonotype came up many times. The chain joins TRBV20-1 to TRBJ2-1, with TRBD2 identical over 9 bases. Germline trimming cut 2 bases from V and 3 bases from J; bases unmatched to any gene: 5. This CDR3 contains 15 residues. Germline lookup yields CDR1 DFQATT and CDR2 SNEGSKA (reference sequence). The CDR3 loop is CSARWRGGLYNEQFF. In DNA form, the CDR3 reads TGCAGTGCTAGATGGCGGGGGGGCCTCTACAATGAGCAGTTCTTC.

This clonotype was seen at least ten times. The V and J genes are TRBV20-1 and TRBJ2-1; no reliable D call. The CDR3 has 11 amino acids. Germline assignment: CDR1 DFQATT and CDR2 SNEGSKA (reference sequence). Trimming took 4 bases from V and 4 from J, leaving 5 bases between them. CDR3: CSANFYNEQFF. The CDR3, as DNA: TGCAGTGCTAACTTTTACAATGAGCAGTTCTTC.

This sequence joins TRBV16 and TRBJ2-4; possible D gene TRBD1, 5 bases. This CDR3 is built from 14 residues. Trimming shortened V by 2 bases and J by 9 bases, and 14 bases separated the two germline ends. Germline CDR1 and CDR2: KGHSY and FQNENV. CDR3 loop: CASSQQGSRGIQYF. For the CDR3, the DNA is TGTGCCAGCAGCCAACAGGGTTCTCGAGGCATTCAGTACTTC.

The chain links TRBV24-1 to TRBJ2-2, with a weak D call TRBD1 (6 bases). Trimming removed 4 bases from V and 0 bases from J, with 20 bases in between. The CDR3 is made up of 19 amino acids. Germline V gene sequence: CDR1 KGHDR, CDR2 SFDVKD. The CDR3 sequence is CATSDPGQRGGANTGELFF. The CDR3 nucleotides are TGTGCCACCAGTGACCCGGGACAACGGGGTGGTGCGAACACCGGGGAGCTGTTTTTT.

This clonotype showed up many times. This chain links TRBV28 with TRBJ2-7, with D possibly being TRBD2 (6 bases). The CDR3 consists of 14 residues. In germline, CDR1 is MDHEN, CDR2 SYDVKM. Trimming took off 6 bases at V and 2 bases at J, with 14 bases between the two ends. CDR3 sequence: CASSGPGEPYEQYF. The CDR3 coding sequence is TGTGCCAGCAGCGGACCGGGGGAACCCTACGAGCAGTACTTC.

In its sample, this clonotype was seen many times. The chain combines TRBV2 with TRBJ2-1; a possible D gene is TRBD2 (6 bases). The V end was cut by 7 bases, the J end by 4 bases, with 20 bases between. Germline V gene data show CDR1 as SNHLY and CDR2 as FYNNEI. The CDR3 extends over 16 amino acids. The CDR3 DNA sequence: TGTGCCAGCAAAACAGCGGGTGGACCCCTTTACAATGAGCAGTTCTTC. Translated: CASKTAGGPLYNEQFF. The full variable domain, rest sourced from reference TRBV2 and TRBJ2-1, is EPEVTQTPSHQVTQMGQEVILRCVPISNHLYFYWYRQILGQKVEFLVSFYNNEISEKSEIFDDQFSVERPDGSNFTLKIRSTKLEDSAMYFCASKTAGGPLYNEQFFGPGTRLTVL.

A few counts support this clonotype. This chain connects TRBV20-1 to TRBJ2-1; 11 bases match TRBD2. CDR3 length: 21 residues. Germline V gene sequence: CDR1 DFQATT, CDR2 SNEGSKA (reference sequence). The J segment lost 0 bases and the V segment lost 1 base, leaving 17 bases of the junction unmatched. The CDR3: CSARAYGETSGAEPSYNEQFF. As DNA, the CDR3 is TGCAGTGCTAGAGCCTATGGGGAGACTAGCGGGGCCGAACCCTCCTACAATGAGCAGTTCTTC.

This clonotype has a count of ten or more. The V and J genes are TRBV11-2 and TRBJ2-7, with a possible D match to TRBD1 (5 bases). V was clipped by 2 bases and J by 3 bases, with 5 bases between them. This CDR3 is built from 12 residues. Per the germline V gene, CDR1 is SGHAT and CDR2 is FQNNGV. Here the CDR3 DNA reads TGTGCCAGCAGCTTACAGGGCTACGAGCAGTACTTC. Its protein is CASSLQGYEQYF. Full variable domain (outside the CDR3, taken from reference TRBV11-2 and TRBJ2-7): EAGVAQSPRYKIIEKRQSVAFWCNPISGHATLYWYQQILGQGPKLLIQFQNNGVVDDSQLPKDRFSAERLKGVDSTLKIQPAKLEDSAVYLCASSLQGYEQYFGPGTRLTVT.

This clonotype was detected a few times. The chain has TRBV6-1 and TRBJ2-1, with 11 bases identical to TRBD2. Germline V gene data show CDR1 as MNHNS and CDR2 as SASEGT. The CDR3 length is 15 residues. Trimming took 5 bases from V and 5 from J; bases not matched to a gene: 5. CDR3 in amino acids: CASSRTGLADNEQFF. CDR3 bases: TGTGCCAGCAGTCGAACGGGACTAGCGGACAATGAGCAGTTCTTC.

The chain recombines TRBV24-1 with TRBJ2-7; D perhaps matches TRBD2 (5 bases). Germline values: CDR1 KGHDR, CDR2 SFDVKD. The CDR3 spans 14 residues. V lost 9 bases and J lost 2, with 16 bases in between. CDR3 in DNA: TGTGCCACCGCTAGCCCGGCGCCTCCCTACGAGCAGTACTTC. It codes for CATASPAPPYEQYF.

This clonotype has ten or more counts. J is TRBJ1-1 and V is TRBV6-2 or TRBV6-3; the D is unclear. Trimming took off 10 bases at V and 1 base at J, with 13 bases between the two ends. CDR1 MNHEY and CDR2 SVGEGT come from the germline V gene. The CDR3 has 13 residues. CDR3 amino acids: CATEPDTNTEAFF. The CDR3 DNA is TGTGCCACAGAACCCGACACGAACACTGAAGCTTTCTTT.

This chain joins TRBV6-1 and TRBJ1-3; possibly TRBD1 for D (5 bases). The CDR3 totals 15 residues. Germline V gene lookup returns CDR1 MNHNS and CDR2 SASEGT. Trimming shortened V by 9 bases and J by 0 bases, and 15 bases separated the two germline ends. The CDR3 sequence: CARGKGRDSGNTIYF. Written as DNA, the CDR3 is TGTGCCAGGGGGAAGGGACGGGACTCTGGAAACACCATATATTTT.

J is TRBJ1-2 and V is TRBV29-1; D possibly corresponds to TRBD1 (6 bases). V was cut by 4 bases and J by 2 bases, with 11 bases left in between. Germline V CDR1 and CDR2: SQVTM, ANQGSEA. This CDR3 contains 13 residues. The CDR3 loop reads CSVGPGDNYGYTF. The DNA of the CDR3 is TGCAGCGTTGGCCCAGGGGACAACTATGGCTACACCTTC.

DNA of the CDR3: TGTGCCAGTAGTGATTCTAGCGGGACCGTCACCGGGGAGCTGTTTTTT. It yields the protein CASSDSSGTVTGELFF. V usage is TRBV19 and J usage is TRBJ2-2; 9 bases align to TRBD2. CDR3 size: 16 residues. Per the germline V gene, CDR1 is LNHDA and CDR2 is SQIVND (reference sequence). The J segment lost 4 bases and the V segment lost 5 bases, leaving 8 bases of the junction unmatched.

This clonotype was recorded many times. The rearrangement uses TRBV7-2 and TRBJ2-1, with 11 positions matching TRBD2. The CDR3 totals 17 residues. The V and J ends lost 1 base and 6 bases, in that order; junction bases with no gene match: 8. Germline V CDR1 and CDR2: SGHTA, FQGNSA. CDR3 DNA sequence: TGTGCCAGCAGCTTAGTGGCTAGCGGGAGGTACGCCAATGAGCAGTTCTTC. Protein: CASSLVASGRYANEQFF.

This clonotype has ten or more counts. This chain links TRBV18 with TRBJ1-1; D is perhaps TRBD1 (5 bases). The CDR3 has 14 amino acids. Trimming cost V 5 bases and J 3 bases, with 13 bases left between them. The germline gives CDR1 KGHSH, CDR2 LQKENI. The CDR3 region has the DNA TGTGCCAGCTCAGGGGACCGAGGGGACACTGAAGCTTTCTTT. Amino acids: CASSGDRGDTEAFF.

In its sample, this clonotype was seen a few times. V usage is TRBV28 and J usage is TRBJ2-1; weak D call: TRBD1 (6 bases). The CDR3 has 15 amino acids. Germline V CDR1 and CDR2: MDHEN, SYDVKM. The V and J ends lost 6 bases and 5 bases respectively, with 17 bases between them. CDR3 in DNA: TGTGCCAGCAGCTCAGGATGGGGGCCGGACAATGAGCAGTTCTTC. It is translated as CASSSGWGPDNEQFF.

This chain connects TRBV24-1 to TRBJ2-2; D is perhaps TRBD2 (6 bases). CDR1 and CDR2 (germline): KGHDR, SFDVKD. The V end lost 2 bases, the J end lost 2 bases, and 14 bases lay between the germline ends. CDR3 length equals 17 residues. This CDR3 is CATSDSPRLDNTGELFF. As DNA, the CDR3 is TGTGCCACCAGTGATTCCCCGAGACTAGACAACACCGGGGAGCTGTTTTTT.

The chain links TRBV4-1 to TRBJ2-1; no clear D gene. Germline-derived CDR1 and CDR2 are MGHRA and YSYEKL. CDR3 length: 17 amino acids. V was shortened by 4 bases and J by 5 bases, with 21 bases between the two germline ends. CDR3 region: CASSLLPRTHSDNEQFF. CDR3 DNA: TGCGCCAGCAGCCTTCTCCCTCGGACGCACTCTGACAATGAGCAGTTCTTC.

This clonotype was observed many times. The V call is TRBV10-3, the J call TRBJ2-2, with TRBD2 as a possible D gene (5 bases). With 2 bases removed from V and 5 bases from J, the gap between germline ends came to 12 bases. The CDR3 sequence is 15 residues long. CDR1 and CDR2 (germline): ENHRY, SYGVKD. CDR3 DNA sequence: TGTGCCATCAGTGAGAGAGCGGAAGGGACCGGGGAGCTGTTTTTT. Protein: CAISERAEGTGELFF.

This clonotype turned up a few times. J is TRBJ2-5 and V is TRBV9; D is unclear. Germline CDR1 SGDLS, CDR2 YYNGEE. CDR3 length: 12 amino acids. Trimming removed 0 bases from V and 5 bases from J, with 5 bases in between. The CDR3 DNA sequence: TGTGCCAGCAGCGTAGATCAGGAGACCCAGTACTTC. This encodes CASSVDQETQYF.

In nucleotides, the CDR3 is TGTGCCAGCAGCTCTCACGACTACGAGCAGTACTTC. Translated: CASSSHDYEQYF. The chain recombines TRBV11-2 with TRBJ2-7; no definite D call. The CDR3 loop spans 12 amino acids. Looked up from germline, CDR1 is SGHAT and CDR2 is FQNNGV. Between the trimmed V and J ends, which lost 4 bases and 3 bases, there was a span of 7 bases. Filled out from reference TRBV11-2 and TRBJ2-7, the complete variable domain reads EAGVAQSPRYKIIEKRQSVAFWCNPISGHATLYWYQQILGQGPKLLIQFQNNGVVDDSQLPKDRFSAERLKGVDSTLKIQPAKLEDSAVYLCASSSHDYEQYFGPGTRLTVT.

On this clonotype itself: Being one base from a much bigger clone, this may be a read error. CDR3 loop: CASSQQAGVYNEQFF. Written as DNA, the CDR3 is TGTGCCAGCAGTCAGCAAGCGGGAGTCTACAATGAGCAGTTCTTC. The chain recombines TRBV6-2 or TRBV6-3 with TRBJ2-1; 8 bases line up with TRBD2. The CDR3 is made up of 15 amino acids. Germline V lookup: CDR1 MNHEY, CDR2 SVGEGT. Unmatched junction bases numbered 6, after V lost 5 bases and J lost 3 bases.

This clonotype was observed at least ten times. The rearrangement uses TRBV28 and TRBJ2-7; possible D gene TRBD1, 6 bases. Per the germline V gene, CDR1 is MDHEN and CDR2 is SYDVKM. This CDR3 is built from 15 residues. Trimming stripped 7 bases from V and 3 bases from J, with 19 bases between. The CDR3 here is CASTPGTFGNYEQYF. The DNA for the CDR3 is TGTGCCAGCACCCCTGGGACATTCGGGAACTACGAGCAGTACTTC.

This clonotype was picked up a small number of times. This sequence joins TRBV6-4 and TRBJ1-1; D is perhaps TRBD1 (5 bases). V was clipped by 3 bases and J by 5 bases, with 10 bases between them. CDR1 is MRHNA, CDR2 SNTAGT, per germline. The CDR3 sequence is 13 residues long. The CDR3 is CASSETTGTEAFF. CDR3 DNA sequence: TGTGCCAGCAGTGAGACCACAGGAACTGAAGCTTTCTTT.

This clonotype has a handful of counts. J is TRBJ2-4 and V is TRBV20-1, with no clear D. CDR1 DFQATT and CDR2 SNEGSKA come from the germline V gene (reference sequence). The CDR3 length is 14 residues. Trimming left V 1 base short and J 7 bases short, with 14 bases between. The CDR3 DNA follows: TGCAGTGCTAGAGTGGTAGGGCTCCTCAACATTCAGTACTTC. This codes for CSARVVGLLNIQYF.

This clonotype was found a few times. This chain links TRBV4-1 with TRBJ1-2; 7 nucleotides line up with TRBD1. Per the germline V gene, CDR1 is MGHRA and CDR2 is YSYEKL. J gave up 1 base and V 3 bases, and 14 bases lay outside the gene matches. CDR3 size: 18 residues. In DNA, the CDR3 is TGCGCCAGCAGCCAGCTAGAAAACCCGGGACAGCTTAACTATGGCTACACCTTC. It specifies CASSQLENPGQLNYGYTF.

This clonotype occurred a few times. The chain employs TRBV29-1 and TRBJ2-3; 7 nucleotides agree with TRBD2. This CDR3 comprises 14 residues. Germline V CDR1 and CDR2: SQVTM, ANQGSEA. J was trimmed by 4 bases and V by 3 bases; bases with no gene match: 7. DNA of the CDR3: TGCAGCGTTGACGGCGGGAGAAGGGCAGATACGCAGTATTTT. Translated, it gives CSVDGGRRADTQYF.

This clonotype was observed many times. The chain couples TRBV30 to TRBJ2-1; 7 nucleotides line up with TRBD2. CDR1 is GTSNPN and CDR2 is SVGIG in the germline V gene (reference sequence). V shed 4 bases, J shed 2 bases, and the junction held 2 bases outside the gene matches. This CDR3 has 13 residues. Here the CDR3 DNA reads TGTGCCTGGACGGGACTACCCTACAATGAGCAGTTCTTC. The encoded protein is CAWTGLPYNEQFF.

This clonotype was seen more than once but under ten times. V and J are TRBV6-2 or TRBV6-3 and TRBJ2-7, with TRBD1 identical over 7 bases. Unmatched junction bases numbered 20, after V lost 6 bases and J lost 0 bases. The length of the CDR3 is 19 residues. CDR1 and CDR2 (germline): MNHEY, SVGEGT. CDR3 region: CASSLKPQEFAGGSYEQYF. The DNA for the CDR3 is TGTGCCAGCAGCTTAAAACCCCAGGAATTTGCAGGGGGCTCCTACGAGCAGTACTTC.